Listed here are 10 T cell receptor beta chains from one sample, sequenced in a study of blood T cell repertoires in COVID-19. Method: immunoSEQ multiplex PCR; TCRdb's copy keeps in-frame clones and lacks some. The sample holds about 220,000 clones, 75% to 90% seen once. Sequencing used peripheral blood. These TCRs come from a human donor in a cohort sampled during active COVID-19.

The chain has TRBV7-3 and TRBJ2-3, with TRBD1 identical over 8 bases. The CDR3 totals 15 residues. Trimming took 5 bases from V and 2 from J; bases not matched to a gene: 6. Germline CDR1 is SGHTA and CDR2 is FQGTGA. The CDR3 protein is CASSPTGGITDTQYF. In nucleotides, the CDR3 is TGTGCCAGCAGCCCCACAGGGGGGATCACAGATACGCAGTATTTT.

V and J are TRBV4-1 and TRBJ1-2; D gene uncertain. CDR3 length equals 16 residues. CDR1 is MGHRA, CDR2 YSYEKL, per germline. V was cut by 0 bases and J by 0 bases, with 11 bases left in between. The CDR3, as DNA: TGCGCCAGCAGCCAAGAACCAGGCGTTTCTAACTATGGCTACACCTTC. Protein sequence: CASSQEPGVSNYGYTF.

This sequence joins TRBV5-1 and TRBJ1-6; 11 bases align to TRBD1. The CDR3 loop spans 14 amino acids. The germline V gene has CDR1 SGHRS and CDR2 YFSETQ. Germline trimming cut 4 bases from V and 9 bases from J; bases unmatched to any gene: 3. CDR3 coding DNA: TGCGCCAGCAGCAAAGGACAGGGGGCTTCACCCCTCCACTTT. Translating gives CASSKGQGASPLHF.

The chain recombines TRBV7-8 with TRBJ2-5, with D maybe TRBD2 (6 bases). Germline V gene sequence: CDR1 SGHVS, CDR2 FQNEAQ. The CDR3 is 13 residues long. V lost 6 bases, J lost 14 bases, and 22 bases lay in between. The CDR3 here is CASSLRSGRARYF. CDR3 nucleotides: TGTGCCAGCAGTTTAAGGAGCGGGCGTGCGCGTTACTTC.

This chain links TRBV24-1 with TRBJ2-7; possible D gene TRBD1, 6 bases. V lost 3 bases to trimming and J lost 5 bases, with 10 bases between them. This CDR3 comprises 13 residues. The V gene's germline CDR1 is KGHDR and CDR2 SFDVKD. CDR3 coding DNA: TGTGCCACCAGTGATACAGGGTTGCACGAGCAGTACTTC. Encoded protein: CATSDTGLHEQYF.

The chain couples TRBV19 to TRBJ1-2, with D perhaps matching TRBD1 (6 bases). CDR1 is LNHDA and CDR2 is SQIVND in the germline V gene (reference sequence). This CDR3 has 15 residues. V lost 7 bases and J lost 4, with 19 bases in between. The CDR3 region is CASTGQSSLSYGYTF. CDR3 coding DNA: TGTGCCAGTACCGGACAGAGTAGTTTGAGCTATGGCTACACCTTC.

Only one count was recorded for this clone. The rearrangement joins TRBV7-9 to TRBJ1-1; 7 bases are a match to TRBD1. Per the germline V gene, CDR1 is SEHNR and CDR2 is FQNEAQ (reference sequence). V shed 5 bases and J 0 bases; nucleotides not matched to a gene: 6. The CDR3 covers 15 residues. The CDR3 sequence: CASSRQGQLNTEAFF. The DNA for the CDR3 is TGTGCCAGCAGCCGACAGGGACAGTTGAACACTGAAGCTTTCTTT. Full variable domain (outside the CDR3, taken from reference TRBV7-9 and TRBJ1-1): DTGVSQNPRHKITKRGQNVTFRCDPISEHNRLYWYRQTLGQGPEFLTYFQNEAQLEKSRLLSDRFSAERPKGSFSTLEIQRTEQGDSAMYLCASSRQGQLNTEAFFGQGTRLTVV.

The V and J genes are TRBV15 and TRBJ2-1; TRBD2 aligns across 15 bases. The CDR3 length is 19 residues. Trimming took 1 base from V and 10 from J; bases not matched to a gene: 14. CDR1 is LNHNV and CDR2 is YYDKDF in the germline V gene (reference sequence). CDR3: CATSRAPGLRTSGRAEQFF. The DNA for the CDR3 is TGTGCCACCAGCAGAGCCCCGGGCCTAAGGACTAGCGGGAGGGCGGAGCAGTTCTTC.

The chain combines TRBV18 with TRBJ1-3, with 9 bases identical to TRBD1. The CDR3 length is 16 residues. Germline lookup yields CDR1 KGHSH and CDR2 LQKENI. V gave up 3 bases and J gave up 0 bases; unmatched junction bases: 3. The CDR3 protein is CASSPTGGSSGNTIYF. As DNA, the CDR3 is TGTGCCAGCTCACCGACAGGGGGGAGCTCTGGAAACACCATATATTTT.

This chain links TRBV3-1 (or the pseudogene TRBV3-2) with TRBJ2-7; no clear D. V lost 0 bases to trimming and J lost 3 bases, with 15 bases between them. CDR1 is LGHDT and CDR2 is YNNKEL in the germline V gene (reference sequence). This CDR3 comprises 16 residues. CDR3 region: CASSQDPARPLYEQYF. In DNA form, the CDR3 reads TGTGCCAGCAGCCAAGACCCTGCTAGGCCGCTCTACGAGCAGTACTTC.